These T cell receptor beta chains were read from a single sample in a study of blood T cell repertoires in COVID-19. Clones were sequenced by immunoSEQ multiplex PCR, and TCRdb holds only the in-frame ones, with some missing. The sample lists some 68,000 clones, 70% to 90% occurring once. The sample was peripheral blood. Source of these receptors: a woman in her 50s with COVID-19, enrolled during active disease. CDR3s include the opening cysteine and the closing phenylalanine or tryptophan. D genes are given only for firm matches. Clone sizes are given selectively: once, few, many, or a class where the clone is expanded.

abundance	d_gene	len	j_gene	v_gene	CDR3nt	CDR3aa
once	NA	15	TRBJ1-1	TRBV6-5	TGTGCCAGCGGGAAGAGGGCAGCTATGAACACTGAAGCTTTCTTT	CASGKRAAMNTEAFF
once	NA	13	TRBJ1-1	TRBV6-5	TGTGCCAGCAAAATACAGGAGGGCACTGAAGCTTTCTTT	CASKIQEGTEAFF
NA	NA	15	TRBJ1-2	TRBV4-1	TGCGCCAGCAGCCAAGAGGCGGGAGCTAACTATGGCTACACCTTC	CASSQEAGANYGYTF
NA	NA	13	TRBJ1-2	TRBV24-1	TGTGCCACCAGTGATGACGGACTCGGGAGCTACACCTTC	CATSDDGLGSYTF
NA	TRBD1	17	TRBJ2-2	TRBV9	TGTGCCAGCAGCTCAAGGAATGACAGGGGGCGCCCCGGGGAGCTGTTTTTT	CASSSRNDRGRPGELFF
NA	NA	18	TRBJ1-1	TRBV5-1	TGCGCCAGCAGCAGTTGGGGGCAGGGTGCAACCGGGGCCACTGAAGCTTTCTTT	CASSSWGQGATGATEAFF
NA	TRBD2	14	TRBJ2-7	TRBV28	TGTGCCAGCAGTCTCCGGACTAGCGGGAGTGAGCAGTACTTC	CASSLRTSGSEQYF
NA	TRBD2	15	TRBJ2-5	TRBV4-1	TGCGCCAGCAGCCAACTCGGGACTAGCCTTGAGACCCAGTACTTC	CASSQLGTSLETQYF
NA	NA	13	TRBJ2-2	TRBV5-5	TGTGCCAGCAGCTTCGGTAGCGCCGGGGAGCTGTTTTTT	CASSFGSAGELFF
NA	NA	15	TRBJ2-5	TRBV5-8	TGTGCCAGCAGCTGGCGAGCGGGTCTAGGGGAGACCCAGTACTTC	CASSWRAGLGETQYF
NA	NA	15	TRBJ1-4	TRBV2	TGTGCCAGCAGGAGAAAACAGGCAACTAATGAAAAACTGTTTTTT	CASRRKQATNEKLFF
NA	NA	15	TRBJ2-1	TRBV24-1	TGTGCCACCAGTGAATTGGGGAGCTCCTACAATGAGCAGTTCTTC	CATSELGSSYNEQFF
many	NA	14	TRBJ2-7	TRBV6-2/TRBV6-3	TGTGCCAGCAGTTACGAGGTAGGGGCCCACGAGCAGTACTTC	CASSYEVGAHEQYF
NA	TRBD2	16	TRBJ2-2	TRBV11-2	TGTGCCAGCAGCTCCTTGACTAGCACGGGCGCCGGGGAGCTGTTTTTT	CASSSLTSTGAGELFF
NA	TRBD1	15	TRBJ1-5	TRBV6-5	TGTGCCAGCAGTTACCAGACAGGGAGCAATCAGCCCCAGCATTTT	CASSYQTGSNQPQHF
NA	NA	13	TRBJ1-4	TRBV29-1	TGCAGCGGTCGGCGGGGTGTAAGTGAAAAACTGTTTTTT	CSGRRGVSEKLFF
NA	NA	11	TRBJ2-1	TRBV29-1	TGCAGCGTTGAACCTACCAATGAGCAGTTCTTC	CSVEPTNEQFF
NA	TRBD1	14	TRBJ1-2	TRBV19	TGTGCCAGTAGTACGACAGGGTACGCCTATGGCTACACCTTC	CASSTTGYAYGYTF
NA	TRBD2	15	TRBJ2-3	TRBV5-1	TGCGCCAGCAGCTTTGGCGGGAGTAGGACAGATACGCAGTATTTT	CASSFGGSRTDTQYF
NA	NA	14	TRBJ1-2	TRBV19	TGTGCCAGTAGTATAGATCGCGGGGTCTCCGGCTACACCTTC	CASSIDRGVSGYTF
once	TRBD1	15	TRBJ1-5	TRBV27	TGTGCCAGCAGTCTCAACAGGGGGCTCGGTCAGCCCCAGCATTTT	CASSLNRGLGQPQHF
once	TRBD1	14	TRBJ2-1	TRBV10-3	TGTGCCAACAGCAACGGACAGGGCATCAATGAGCAGTTCTTC	CANSNGQGINEQFF
NA	NA	14	TRBJ2-5	TRBV30	TGTGCCTGGGGTGGAGGAGGGCCGCAAGAGACCCAGTACTTC	CAWGGGGPQETQYF
few	NA	14	TRBJ2-1	TRBV10-3	TGTGCCACAACCCGAATGAGCTCCTACAATGAGCAGTTCTTC	CATTRMSSYNEQFF
NA	NA	15	TRBJ2-7	TRBV6-5	TGTGCCAGCAGTTTCACAGGGGGGGCAGCCTACGAGCAGTACTTC	CASSFTGGAAYEQYF
NA	NA	14	TRBJ1-2	TRBV6-1	TGTGCCAGCAGTGAAACCATCGGAGACTATGGCTACACCTTC	CASSETIGDYGYTF
NA	TRBD1	13	TRBJ1-1	TRBV19	TGTGCCAGTAAACCGGGACAGGCACGTGAAGCTTTCTTT	CASKPGQAREAFF
NA	NA	17	TRBJ2-5	TRBV21-1	TGTGCCAGCAGCCCAGAAAGGGGAGAGGGGGAACAAGAGACCCAGTACTTC	CASSPERGEGEQETQYF
NA	TRBD2	18	TRBJ2-2	TRBV7-6	TGTGCCAGCAGCTCGGGACTAGCGGGTCCCATCGCCCCGGGGGAGCTGTTTTTT	CASSSGLAGPIAPGELFF
medium-sized	NA	16	TRBJ2-6	TRBV5-1	TGCGCCAGCACCTCCTCTTCAGTTGTGAGGGCCAACGTCCTGACTTTC	CASTSSSVVRANVLTF
NA	NA	13	TRBJ1-1	TRBV28	TGTGCCACCACCCTCCCTAGGAACACTGAAGCTTTCTTT	CATTLPRNTEAFF
NA	TRBD2	13	TRBJ2-2	TRBV5-6	TGTGCCAGCAGCTTCGGGGGGTTCGGGGAGCTGTTTTTT	CASSFGGFGELFF
NA	TRBD2	14	TRBJ2-7	TRBV5-5	TGTGCCAGCAGCCAGGGACTAGCGCCAGCCGAGCAGTACTTC	CASSQGLAPAEQYF
NA	TRBD2	19	TRBJ2-2	TRBV4-2	TGTGCCAGCAGCCAGGTCGGACTAGCGGGAAACTTAAACACCGGGGAGCTGTTTTTT	CASSQVGLAGNLNTGELFF
NA	NA	14	TRBJ2-7	TRBV2	TGTGCCAGCAGTGAAAACAGGGCCGCCTACGAGCAGTACTTC	CASSENRAAYEQYF
NA	NA	17	TRBJ2-2	TRBV9	TGTGCCAGCAGCGTAGCCAGCGGCCTATCGAACACCGGGGAGCTGTTTTTT	CASSVASGLSNTGELFF
NA	NA	13	TRBJ1-6	TRBV6-1	TGTGCCAGCAGTGAAGAGGGGTTTTCACCCCTCCACTTT	CASSEEGFSPLHF
NA	NA	13	TRBJ2-3	TRBV5-1	TGCGCCAGCAGCCCCCACTTCACAGATACGCAGTATTTT	CASSPHFTDTQYF
once	TRBD1	15	TRBJ1-5	TRBV7-9	TGTGCCAGCAGCCACGGGACAGGGCGAAATCAGCCCCAGCATTTT	CASSHGTGRNQPQHF